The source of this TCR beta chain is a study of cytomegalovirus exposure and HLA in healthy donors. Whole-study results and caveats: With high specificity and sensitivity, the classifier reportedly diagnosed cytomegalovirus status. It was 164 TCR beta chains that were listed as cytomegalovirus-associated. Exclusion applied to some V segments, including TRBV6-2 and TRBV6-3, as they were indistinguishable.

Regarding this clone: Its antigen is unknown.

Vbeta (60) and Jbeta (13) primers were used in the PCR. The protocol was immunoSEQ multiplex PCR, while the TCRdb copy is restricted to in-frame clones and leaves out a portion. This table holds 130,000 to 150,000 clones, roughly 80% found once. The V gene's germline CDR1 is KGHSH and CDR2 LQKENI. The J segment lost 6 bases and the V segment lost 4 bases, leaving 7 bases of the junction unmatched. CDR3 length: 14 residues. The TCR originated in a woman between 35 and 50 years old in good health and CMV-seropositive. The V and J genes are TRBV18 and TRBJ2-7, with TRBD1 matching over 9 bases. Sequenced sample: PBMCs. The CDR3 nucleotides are TGTGCCAGCTCACTCGGACAGGGGAGAGGCGAGCAGTACTTC. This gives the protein CASSLGQGRGEQYF.